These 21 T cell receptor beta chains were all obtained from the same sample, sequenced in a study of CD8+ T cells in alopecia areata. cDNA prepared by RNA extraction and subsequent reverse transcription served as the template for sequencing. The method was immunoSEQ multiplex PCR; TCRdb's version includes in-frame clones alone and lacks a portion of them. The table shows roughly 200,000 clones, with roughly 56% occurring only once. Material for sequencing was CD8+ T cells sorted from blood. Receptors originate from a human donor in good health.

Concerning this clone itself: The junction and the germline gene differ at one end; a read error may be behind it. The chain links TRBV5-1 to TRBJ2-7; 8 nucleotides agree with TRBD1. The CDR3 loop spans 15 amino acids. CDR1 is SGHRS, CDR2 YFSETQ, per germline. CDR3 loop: CASRFSEDRGYEQYF. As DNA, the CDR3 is TGCGCCAGCCGCTTCAGTGAAGACAGGGGCTACGAGCAGTACTTC.

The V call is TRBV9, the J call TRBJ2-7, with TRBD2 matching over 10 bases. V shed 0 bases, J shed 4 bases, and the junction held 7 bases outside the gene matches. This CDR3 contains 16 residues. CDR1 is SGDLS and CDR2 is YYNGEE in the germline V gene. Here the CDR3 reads CASSVGLAGEGYEQYF. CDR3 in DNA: TGTGCCAGCAGCGTAGGTCTAGCGGGGGAGGGATACGAGCAGTACTTC.

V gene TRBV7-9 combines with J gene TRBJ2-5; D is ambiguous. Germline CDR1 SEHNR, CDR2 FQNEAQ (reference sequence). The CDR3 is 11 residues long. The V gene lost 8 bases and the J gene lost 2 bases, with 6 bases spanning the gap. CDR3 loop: CASVQQETQYF. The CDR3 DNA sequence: TGTGCCAGCGTACAGCAAGAGACCCAGTACTTC.

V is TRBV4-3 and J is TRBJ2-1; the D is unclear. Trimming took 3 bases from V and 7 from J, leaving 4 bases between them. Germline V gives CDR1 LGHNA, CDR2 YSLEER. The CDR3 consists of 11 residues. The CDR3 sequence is CASSQGNEQFF. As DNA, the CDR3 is TGCGCCAGCAGCCAGGGTAATGAGCAGTTCTTC.

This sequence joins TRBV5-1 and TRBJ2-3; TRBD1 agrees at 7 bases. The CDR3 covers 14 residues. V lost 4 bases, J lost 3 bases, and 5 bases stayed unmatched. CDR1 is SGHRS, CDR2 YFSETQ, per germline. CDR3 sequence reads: CASSPTGRTDTQYF. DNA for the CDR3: TGCGCCAGCAGCCCGACAGGGCGGACAGATACGCAGTATTTT.

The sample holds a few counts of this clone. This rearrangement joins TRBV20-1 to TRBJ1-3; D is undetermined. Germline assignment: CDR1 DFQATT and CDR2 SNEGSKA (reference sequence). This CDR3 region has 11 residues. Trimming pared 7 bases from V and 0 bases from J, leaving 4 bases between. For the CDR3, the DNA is TGCAGTGGGAGCTCTGGAAACACCATATATTTT. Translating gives CSGSSGNTIYF.

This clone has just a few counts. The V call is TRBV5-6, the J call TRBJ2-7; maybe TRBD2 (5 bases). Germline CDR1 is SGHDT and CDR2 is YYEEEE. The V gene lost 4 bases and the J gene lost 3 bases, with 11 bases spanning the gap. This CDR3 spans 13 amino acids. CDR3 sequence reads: CASSPTGGYEQYF. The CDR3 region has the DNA TGTGCCAGCAGCCCGACCGGAGGCTACGAGCAGTACTTC.

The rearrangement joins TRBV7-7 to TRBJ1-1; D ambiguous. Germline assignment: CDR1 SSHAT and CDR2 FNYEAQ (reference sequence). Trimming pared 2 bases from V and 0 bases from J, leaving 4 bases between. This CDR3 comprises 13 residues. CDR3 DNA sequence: TGTGCCAGCAGCTTATATATGAACACTGAAGCTTTCTTT. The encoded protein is CASSLYMNTEAFF.

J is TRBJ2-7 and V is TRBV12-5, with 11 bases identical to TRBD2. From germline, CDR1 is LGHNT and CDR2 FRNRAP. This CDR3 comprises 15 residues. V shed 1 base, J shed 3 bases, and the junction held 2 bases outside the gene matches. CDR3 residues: CASGLGLAGLYEQYF. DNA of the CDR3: TGTGCTAGTGGTTTGGGACTAGCGGGGCTCTACGAGCAGTACTTC.

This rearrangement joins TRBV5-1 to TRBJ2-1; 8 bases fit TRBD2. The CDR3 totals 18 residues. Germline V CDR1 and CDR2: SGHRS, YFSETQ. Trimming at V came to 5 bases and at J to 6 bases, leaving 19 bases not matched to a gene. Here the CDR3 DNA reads TGCGCCAGCAGTCTGGTGGCTGGCGGGGGGCTCCGGGTCAATGAGCAGTTCTTC. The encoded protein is CASSLVAGGGLRVNEQFF.

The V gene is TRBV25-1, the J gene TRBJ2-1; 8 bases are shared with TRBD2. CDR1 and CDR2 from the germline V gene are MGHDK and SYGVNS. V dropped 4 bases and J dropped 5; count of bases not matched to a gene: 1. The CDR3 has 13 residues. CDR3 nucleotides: TGTGCCAGCAGTGTAGCGGGGAACAATGAGCAGTTCTTC. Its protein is CASSVAGNNEQFF.

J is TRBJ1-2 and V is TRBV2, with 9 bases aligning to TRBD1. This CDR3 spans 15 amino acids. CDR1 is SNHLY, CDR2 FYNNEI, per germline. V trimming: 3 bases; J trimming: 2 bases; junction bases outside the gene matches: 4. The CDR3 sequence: CASSDGQGNNYGYTF. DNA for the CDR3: TGTGCCAGCAGTGACGGACAGGGGAACAACTATGGCTACACCTTC.

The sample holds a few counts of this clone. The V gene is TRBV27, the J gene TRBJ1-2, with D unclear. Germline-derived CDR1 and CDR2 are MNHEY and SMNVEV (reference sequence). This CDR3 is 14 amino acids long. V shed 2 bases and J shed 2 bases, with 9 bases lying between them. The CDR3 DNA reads TGTGCCAGCAGTTTAGGCGGTCCCAACTATGGCTACACCTTC. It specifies CASSLGGPNYGYTF.

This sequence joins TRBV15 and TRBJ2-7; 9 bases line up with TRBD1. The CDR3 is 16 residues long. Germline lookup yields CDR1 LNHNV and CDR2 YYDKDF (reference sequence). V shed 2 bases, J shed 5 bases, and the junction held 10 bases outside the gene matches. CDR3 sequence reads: CATSRPGDRVVHEQYF. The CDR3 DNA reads TGTGCCACCAGCAGACCCGGGGACAGGGTAGTACACGAGCAGTACTTC.

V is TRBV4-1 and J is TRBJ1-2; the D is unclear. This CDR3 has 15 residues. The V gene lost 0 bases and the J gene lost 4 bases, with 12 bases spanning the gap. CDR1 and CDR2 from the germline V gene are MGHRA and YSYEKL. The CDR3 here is CASSQDEGRRYGYTF. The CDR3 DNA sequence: TGCGCCAGCAGCCAAGATGAGGGCAGGCGCTATGGCTACACCTTC.

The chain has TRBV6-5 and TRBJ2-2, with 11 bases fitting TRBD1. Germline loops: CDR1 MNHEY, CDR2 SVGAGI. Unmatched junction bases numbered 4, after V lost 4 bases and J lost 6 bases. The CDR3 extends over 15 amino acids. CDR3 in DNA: TGTGCCAGCAGTTCGGACAGGGGGCCAGCCGGGGAGCTGTTTTTT. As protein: CASSSDRGPAGELFF.

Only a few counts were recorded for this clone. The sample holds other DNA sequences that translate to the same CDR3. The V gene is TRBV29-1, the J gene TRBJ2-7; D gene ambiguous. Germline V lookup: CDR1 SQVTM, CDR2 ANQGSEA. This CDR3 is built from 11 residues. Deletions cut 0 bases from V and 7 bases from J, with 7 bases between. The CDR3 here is CSVEEGNEQYF. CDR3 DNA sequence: TGCAGCGTTGAAGAAGGGAATGAGCAGTACTTC.

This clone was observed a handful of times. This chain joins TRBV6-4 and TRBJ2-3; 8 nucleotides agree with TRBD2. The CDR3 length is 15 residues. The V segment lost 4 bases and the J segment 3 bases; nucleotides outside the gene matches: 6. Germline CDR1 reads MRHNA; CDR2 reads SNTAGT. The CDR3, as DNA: TGTGCCAGCAGTGTTAGCGGGGATGGAACAGATACGCAGTATTTT. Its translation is CASSVSGDGTDTQYF.

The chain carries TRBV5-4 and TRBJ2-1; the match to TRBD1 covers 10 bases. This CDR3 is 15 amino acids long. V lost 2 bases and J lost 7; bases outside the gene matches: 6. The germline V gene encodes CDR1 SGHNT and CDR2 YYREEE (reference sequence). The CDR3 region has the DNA TGTGCCAGCAGCTTTTCCGACAGGGGGCAGAATGAGCAGTTCTTC. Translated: CASSFSDRGQNEQFF. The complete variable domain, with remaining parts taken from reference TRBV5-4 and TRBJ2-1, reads ETGVTQSPTHLIKTRGQQVTLRCSSQSGHNTVSWYQQALGQGPQFIFQYYREEENGRGNFPPRFSGLQFPNYSSELNVNALELDDSALYLCASSFSDRGQNEQFFGPGTRLTVL.

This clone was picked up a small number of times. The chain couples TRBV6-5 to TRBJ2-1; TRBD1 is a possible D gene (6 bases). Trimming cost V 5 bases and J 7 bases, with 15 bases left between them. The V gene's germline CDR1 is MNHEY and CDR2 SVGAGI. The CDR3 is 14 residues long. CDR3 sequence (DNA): TGTGCCAGCAGTGAAACAGGACAGATAAATGAGCAGTTCTTC. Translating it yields CASSETGQINEQFF.

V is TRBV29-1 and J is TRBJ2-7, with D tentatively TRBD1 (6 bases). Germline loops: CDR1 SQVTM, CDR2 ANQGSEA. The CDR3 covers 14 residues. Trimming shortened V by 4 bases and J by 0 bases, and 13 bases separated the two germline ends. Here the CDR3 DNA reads TGCAGCGTTGTGGGGGCAAAGAGCTCCTACGAGCAGTACTTC. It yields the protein CSVVGAKSSYEQYF.